This TCR beta chain comes out of a study of regulatory T cells in long-lasting Graves disease. This clonotype turned up a few times. The CDR3 runs to 14 residues. Between the trimmed V and J ends, which lost 10 bases and 3 bases, there was a span of 16 bases. Looked up from germline, CDR1 is MNHEY and CDR2 is SMNVEV (reference sequence). The time point is: persistent/refractory GD, antithyroid drugs over 5 years with positive TRAb. PBMC-extracted RNA yielded the TCR library. Libraries of TCR beta came from iRepertoire HTBI primers plus Arm-PCR of CDR3 regions. TCRdb reprocessed the multiplex PCR reads via MiXCR and lists one record per CDR3 protein. The table includes 450,000 or so distinct CDR3 sequences, about a fifth detected once.

This material consisted of peripheral blood mononuclear cells (PBMCs), taken when the disease was refractory, from a patient treated with antithyroid drugs. The sequence came from a female donor with Graves disease. The rearrangement uses TRBV27 and TRBJ2-4; D perhaps matches TRBD1 (5 bases). CDR3 coding DNA: TGTGCCACCCGGGCCCCAAGGGGCAAAAACATTCAGTACTTC. This codes for CATRAPRGKNIQYF.